This entry concerns a single T cell receptor beta chain. The record originates from a study of blood T cell repertoires in COVID-19. The wider study: Material from acute and convalescent COVID-19 was sourced from the United States, Italy and Spain. Nucleic acid was either cDNA or gDNA, and it came from T cells, B-cell-depleted T cells, or PBMCs.

As originally analysed: Estimation of nucleated cell counts was performed using reference gene primer amplification. Clones were sequenced by immunoSEQ multiplex PCR, and TCRdb holds only the in-frame ones, with some missing. V, J and clone size reflect that table, while D and trimming were determined from the DNA. The table has around 180,000 clones, about 88% seen once. Residents of approximately 25 US areas, aged 18 to 89 years, made up the participants. There are 15 residues in the CDR3. Unmatched junction bases numbered 8, after V lost 4 bases and J lost 4 bases. Germline V gives CDR1 SGHDT, CDR2 YYEEEE.

Material for sequencing was PBMCs or T cells enriched from blood (not recorded which). The chain links TRBV5-6 to TRBJ2-7; 10 bases fit TRBD1. This receptor was obtained from a woman between 40 and 50 years old with acute COVID-19. The CDR3 DNA follows: TGTGCCAGCAGCGACATGACAGGGGGCCTGTACGAGCAGTACTTC. Protein: CASSDMTGGLYEQYF. Looking up the rest from reference TRBV5-6 and TRBJ2-7 gives the full variable domain: DAGVTQSPTHLIKTRGQQVTLRCSPKSGHDTVSWYQQALGQGPQFIFQYYEEEERQRGNFPDRFSGHQFPNYSSELNVNALLLGDSALYLCASSDMTGGLYEQYFGPGTRLTVT.